This T cell receptor (beta chain) was profiled in a study of Graves' ophthalmopathy and Graves' hyperthyroidism. Study context: Samples of peripheral blood were obtained at initial diagnosis, prior to treatment of any kind. Study-level results: The study's model predicted ophthalmopathy progression at around 70% sensitivity and approximately 78% specificity. Also, most clonotypes expanded in the thyroid above 0.001 frequency appeared in blood.

This clonotype was counted ten times or more. What it binds is unknown. The CDR3 is made up of 12 amino acids. With 4 bases clipped from V and 8 bases from J, the junction kept 4 bases outside the gene matches. The germline CDR1 and CDR2 sequences are MNHEY and SVGAGI. Patients were diagnosed from clinical symptoms, serum thyroxine, TRAb, thyroid ultrasound and orbital computed tomography. The study amplified TCR beta CDR3 regions using RNA transcripts. After a first-round RT-PCR with HTBI primers, a second-round multiplex PCR was run. TCRdb re-called the multiplex PCR reads through MiXCR, storing one row per CDR3 protein. This sample yields a few hundred thousand distinct CDR3 sequences, of which over 15% are seen a single time; roughly 7% belongs to the top ten.

The sample consisted of peripheral blood. This TCR derives from a woman aged 18-29 years with stable Graves' hyperthyroidism. J is TRBJ1-2 and V is TRBV6-5; TRBD1 agrees at 7 bases. The CDR3 reads CASSSTGDGYTF. CDR3 DNA: TGTGCCAGCAGTTCCACAGGGGACGGCTACACCTTC.